The 18 T cell receptor beta chains below all came from one sample that was sequenced in a study of shared clonotypes between healthy human individuals. As defined, naive CD8 cells were CD45RO-negative and positively selected for CCR7, with terminally differentiated effector memory CD45RA+ cells excluded. The protocol was immunoSEQ multiplex PCR, while the TCRdb copy is restricted to in-frame clones and leaves out a portion. The table records millions of clones, under 95% of them present only once. Source material: naive CD8+ T cells from PBMCs. The receptor set was obtained from a man between 18 and 29 years old in good health. Some clones in this sample may be carry-over from other donors' samples.

The chain carries TRBV7-9 and TRBJ2-3; possible D gene TRBD2, 5 bases. The CDR3 spans 14 residues. From germline, CDR1 is SEHNR and CDR2 FQNEAQ (reference sequence). V lost 4 bases, J lost 4 bases, and 12 bases lay in between. CDR3 nucleotides: TGTGCCAGCAGCTCTTCCGGGATCGCAGATACGCAGTATTTT. Its translation: CASSSSGIADTQYF.

The chain has TRBV4-1 and TRBJ2-7; D possibly corresponds to TRBD2 (5 bases). The germline V and J ends were trimmed by 0 bases and 2 bases, with 17 bases remaining between them. CDR1 and CDR2 from the germline V gene are MGHRA and YSYEKL. This CDR3 is built from 17 residues. The CDR3 is CASSQDWEMTVPYEQYF. The CDR3 DNA sequence: TGCGCCAGCAGCCAAGATTGGGAGATGACTGTGCCCTACGAGCAGTACTTC.

The V gene is TRBV7-9, the J gene TRBJ2-7; TRBD1 agrees at 7 bases. The CDR3 loop spans 16 amino acids. V lost 4 bases to trimming and J lost 2 bases; unmatched junction nucleotides: 11. Germline V CDR1 and CDR2: SEHNR, FQNEAQ (reference sequence). CDR3 sequence reads: CASSYTDPGQTYEQYF. The DNA of the CDR3 is TGTGCCAGCAGCTACACCGATCCGGGACAGACCTACGAGCAGTACTTC.

The J gene is TRBJ1-2, the V gene TRBV29-1; TRBD1 is a possible D gene (6 bases). V was shortened by 5 bases and J by 2 bases, with 15 bases between the two germline ends. This CDR3 is 14 amino acids long. Germline CDR1 is SQVTM and CDR2 is ANQGSEA. The CDR3 nucleotides read TGCAGCGTTCCGGGGGCCCCCGCCAACTATGGCTACACCTTC. As protein: CSVPGAPANYGYTF. The variable domain in full, completed from reference TRBV29-1 and TRBJ1-2, reads SAVISQKPSRDICQRGTSLTIQCQVDSQVTMMFWYRQQPGQSLTLIATANQGSEATYESGFVIDKFPISRPNLTFSTLTVSNMSPEDSSIYLCSVPGAPANYGYTFGSGTRLTVV.

The rearrangement joins TRBV7-9 to TRBJ1-4; a weak D match, TRBD1 (6 bases). Germline V gene sequence: CDR1 SEHNR, CDR2 FQNEAQ (reference sequence). V was cut by 5 bases and J by 6 bases, with 16 bases left in between. The CDR3 consists of 15 residues. The CDR3, as DNA: TGTGCCAGCAGCCCGAGGGGGAAAGAGGATGAAAAACTGTTTTTT. Translated, it gives CASSPRGKEDEKLFF.

V is TRBV9 and J is TRBJ2-1; 11 nucleotides line up with TRBD2. The CDR3 spans 16 residues. From germline, CDR1 is SGDLS and CDR2 YYNGEE. J was trimmed by 10 bases and V by 0 bases; bases with no gene match: 9. CDR3 bases: TGTGCCAGCAGCGTAGCTACCACTAGCGGGAGCCTCGAGCAGTTCTTC. Translation gives CASSVATTSGSLEQFF.

The V and J genes are TRBV27 and TRBJ2-1, with TRBD1 matching 7 bases. V gave up 5 bases and J gave up 6 bases; unmatched junction bases: 10. The CDR3 spans 15 residues. The germline gives CDR1 MNHEY, CDR2 SMNVEV (reference sequence). CDR3 loop: CASSLRDSMRNEQFF. CDR3 nucleotides: TGTGCCAGCAGTCTTCGGGACAGCATGCGCAATGAGCAGTTCTTC.

The V gene is TRBV7-2, the J gene TRBJ1-4; TRBD1 agrees at 7 bases. The CDR3 has 16 amino acids. V was clipped by 2 bases and J by 5 bases; unmatched bases: 8. The V gene's germline CDR1 is SGHTA and CDR2 FQGNSA. The CDR3 here is CASSLSRTGLNEKLFF. CDR3 in DNA: TGTGCCAGCAGCTTATCCCGGACAGGATTAAATGAAAAACTGTTTTTT.

The rearrangement uses TRBV6-1 and TRBJ2-1; D may be TRBD1 (6 bases). V lost 2 bases, J lost 7 bases, and 12 bases lay in between. Germline assignment: CDR1 MNHNS and CDR2 SASEGT. The CDR3 is 14 residues long. CDR3 residues: CASSEWWGRNEQFF. The CDR3 DNA reads as TGTGCCAGCAGTGAATGGTGGGGGCGGAATGAGCAGTTCTTC.

The chain combines TRBV15 with TRBJ2-7; 7 nucleotides align to TRBD1. V lost 9 bases to trimming and J lost 4 bases; unmatched junction nucleotides: 12. CDR3 length: 14 amino acids. CDR1 is LNHNV and CDR2 is YYDKDF in the germline V gene (reference sequence). As DNA, the CDR3 is TGTGCCACTTCGCTAACAGGGGATCCTTACGAGCAGTACTTC. This translates into CATSLTGDPYEQYF.

The J gene is TRBJ2-7, the V gene TRBV7-9; TRBD2 might be the D (6 bases). From germline, CDR1 is SEHNR and CDR2 FQNEAQ (reference sequence). CDR3 length: 17 amino acids. Trimming removed 1 base at V and 0 bases at J, with 16 bases between. The CDR3 sequence: CASSLGLGGPNSYEQYF. In DNA, the CDR3 is TGTGCCAGCAGCTTAGGTCTTGGAGGGCCCAACTCCTACGAGCAGTACTTC.

The chain uses TRBV7-2 and TRBJ2-3, with D tentatively TRBD2 (6 bases). Germline V gives CDR1 SGHTA, CDR2 FQGNSA. The CDR3 covers 13 residues. Trimming left V 11 bases short and J 2 bases short, with 14 bases between. DNA of the CDR3: TGTGCCTCCTATGAACTAGCCACAGATACGCAGTATTTT. Translated: CASYELATDTQYF.

This chain uses TRBV7-6 with TRBJ2-7, with unresolved D. CDR3 length: 14 amino acids. V was shortened by 1 base and J by 5 bases, with 12 bases between the two germline ends. Germline CDR1 and CDR2: SGHVS and FNYEAQ. The chain's CDR3 is CASSLGPYAHEQYF. CDR3 nucleotides: TGTGCCAGCAGCTTAGGGCCCTACGCTCACGAGCAGTACTTC.

Only one count was recorded for this clone. The chain combines TRBV7-8 with TRBJ2-7, with a weak D call TRBD2 (6 bases). The CDR3 spans 15 residues. V gave up 2 bases and J gave up 2 bases, with 13 bases separating them. From germline, CDR1 is SGHVS and CDR2 FQNEAQ. Written as DNA, the CDR3 is TGTGCCAGCAGCTTATACCCGGGAGCCCCCTACGAGCAGTACTTC. Translated, it gives CASSLYPGAPYEQYF.

This chain joins TRBV6-6 and TRBJ2-1; D is unclear. V lost 5 bases and J 9 bases, leaving 11 bases between the germline ends. Per the germline V gene, CDR1 is MNHNY and CDR2 is SVGAGI (reference sequence). The CDR3 is 12 amino acids. CDR3 DNA: TGTGCCAGCAGTCCGGCTTACGGTGAGCAGTTCTTC. Amino acid sequence: CASSPAYGEQFF.

This rearrangement joins TRBV28 to TRBJ1-2; the D is unclear. Germline values: CDR1 MDHEN, CDR2 SYDVKM. This CDR3 is built from 14 residues. V dropped 3 bases and J dropped 2 bases, with 10 bases sitting between them. The CDR3 is CASSFVMANYGYTF. The CDR3 nucleotides read TGTGCCAGCAGTTTCGTTATGGCCAACTATGGCTACACCTTC.

This chain connects TRBV6-1 to TRBJ1-1; no clear D. This CDR3 has 14 amino acids. V lost 2 bases, J lost 3 bases, and 10 bases lay in between. CDR1 MNHNS and CDR2 SASEGT come from the germline V gene. The CDR3 region has the DNA TGTGCCAGCAGTGAAAGAAGATTCTACACTGAAGCTTTCTTT. It encodes CASSERRFYTEAFF.

The chain carries TRBV7-6 and TRBJ2-7, with 8 positions matching TRBD1. Germline CDR1 reads SGHVS; CDR2 reads FNYEAQ. The CDR3 length is 14 residues. Trimming took 5 bases from V and 2 from J; bases not matched to a gene: 5. CDR3 amino acids: CASSNTQGAYEQYF. CDR3 bases: TGTGCCAGCAGCAACACACAGGGGGCCTACGAGCAGTACTTC.